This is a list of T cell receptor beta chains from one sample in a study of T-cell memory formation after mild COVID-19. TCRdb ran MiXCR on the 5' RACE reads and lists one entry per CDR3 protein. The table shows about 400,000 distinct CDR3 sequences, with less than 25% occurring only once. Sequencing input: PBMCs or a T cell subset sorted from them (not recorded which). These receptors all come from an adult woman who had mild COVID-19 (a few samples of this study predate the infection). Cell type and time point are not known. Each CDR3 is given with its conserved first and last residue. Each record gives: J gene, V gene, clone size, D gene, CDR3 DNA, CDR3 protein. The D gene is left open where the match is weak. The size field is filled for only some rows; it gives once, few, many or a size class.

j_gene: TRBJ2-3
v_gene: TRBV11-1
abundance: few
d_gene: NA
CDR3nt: TGTGCCAGCAGCCCCGGACTCCTTAGCACAGATACGCAGTATTTT
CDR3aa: CASSPGLLSTDTQYF

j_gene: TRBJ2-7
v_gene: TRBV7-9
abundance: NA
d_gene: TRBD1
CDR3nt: TGTGCCAGCAGCTCCTCGGGACAGGGCTACGAGCAGTACTTC
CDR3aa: CASSSSGQGYEQYF

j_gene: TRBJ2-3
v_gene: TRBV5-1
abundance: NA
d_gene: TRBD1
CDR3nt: TGCGCCAGCAGCTTGGGGTACAGGGGGAAGGCAGATACGCAGTATTTT
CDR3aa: CASSLGYRGKADTQYF

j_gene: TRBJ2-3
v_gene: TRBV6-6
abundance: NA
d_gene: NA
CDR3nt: TGTGCCAGCAGTTACACCGGGCAATACACAGATACGCAGTATTTT
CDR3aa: CASSYTGQYTDTQYF

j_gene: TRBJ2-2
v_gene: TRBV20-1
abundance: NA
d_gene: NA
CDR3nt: TGCAGTGCTAGATCTAGCGTGAACACCGGGGAGCTGTTTTTT
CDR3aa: CSARSSVNTGELFF

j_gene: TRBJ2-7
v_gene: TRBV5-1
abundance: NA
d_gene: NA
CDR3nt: TGCGCCAGCAGCTCAACGGGACTGGCGGGGGCGACTTGGGAGCAGTACTTC
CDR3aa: CASSSTGLAGATWEQYF

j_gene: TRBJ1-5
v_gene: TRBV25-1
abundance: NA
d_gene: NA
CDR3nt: TGTGCCAGCAGTGATGAAGGGCTTTATCAGCCCCAGCATTTT
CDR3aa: CASSDEGLYQPQHF

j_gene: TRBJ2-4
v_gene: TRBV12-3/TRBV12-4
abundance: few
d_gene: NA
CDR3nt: TGTGCCAGCAGCCTTCCCCCGGGGGCGGGGCTAGCCAAAAACATTCAGTACTTC
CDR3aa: CASSLPPGAGLAKNIQYF

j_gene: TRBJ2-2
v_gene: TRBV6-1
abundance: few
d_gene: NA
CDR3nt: TGTGCCAGCAGTGAAGGAGCTTCGGTCACCGGGGAGCTGTTTTTT
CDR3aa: CASSEGASVTGELFF

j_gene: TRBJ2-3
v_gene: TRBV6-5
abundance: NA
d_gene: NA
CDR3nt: TGTGCGGCGGGGACAGGCACAGATACGCAGTATTTT
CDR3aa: CAAGTGTDTQYF

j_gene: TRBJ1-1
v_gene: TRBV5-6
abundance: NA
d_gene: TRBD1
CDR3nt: TGTGCCAGCAGCCCCGGACAGGGTAAAGAAACTGAAGCTTTCTTT
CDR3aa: CASSPGQGKETEAFF

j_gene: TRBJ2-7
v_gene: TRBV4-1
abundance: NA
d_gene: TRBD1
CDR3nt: TGCGCCAGCAGCTACGGACAGGGGCTCAACGAGCAGTACTTC
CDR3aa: CASSYGQGLNEQYF

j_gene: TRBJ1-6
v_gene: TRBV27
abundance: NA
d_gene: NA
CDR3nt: TGTGCCAGCAGTCCGATCCGAGAAGTCAGGGAGGCCCTCCACTTT
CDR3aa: CASSPIREVREALHF

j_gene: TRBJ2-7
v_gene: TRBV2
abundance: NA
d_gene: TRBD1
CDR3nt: TGTGCCAGCAGTGGGGACAGGGATTACTACGAGCAGTACTTC
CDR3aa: CASSGDRDYYEQYF

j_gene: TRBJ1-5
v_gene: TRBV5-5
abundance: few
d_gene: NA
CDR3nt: TGTGCCAGCAGCTTGGGATGGGAGGTCGAAGCAGTTCAGCCCCAGCATTTT
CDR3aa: CASSLGWEVEAVQPQHF

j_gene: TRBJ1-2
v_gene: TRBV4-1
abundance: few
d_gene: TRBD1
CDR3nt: TGCGCCAGCAGCCAAGGACAGGGGGAGAACTATGGCTACACCTTC
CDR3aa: CASSQGQGENYGYTF

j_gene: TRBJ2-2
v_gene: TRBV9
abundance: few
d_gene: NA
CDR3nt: TGTGCCAGCAGCAAACAGGGATCGAACACCGGGGAGCTGTTTTTT
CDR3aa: CASSKQGSNTGELFF

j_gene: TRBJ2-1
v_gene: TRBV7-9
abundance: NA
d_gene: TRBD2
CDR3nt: TGTGCCAGCAGCTGGACTAGCGGGAGAAACTACAATGAGCAGTTCTTC
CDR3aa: CASSWTSGRNYNEQFF

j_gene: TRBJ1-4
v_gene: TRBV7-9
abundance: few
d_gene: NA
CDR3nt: TGTGCCAGCAGCTTATTTAATGAAAAACTGTTTTTT
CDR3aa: CASSLFNEKLFF

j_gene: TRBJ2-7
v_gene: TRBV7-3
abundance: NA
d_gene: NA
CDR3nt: TGTGCCAGCATTTGGGGTGTAATCTACGAGCAGTACTTC
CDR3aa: CASIWGVIYEQYF

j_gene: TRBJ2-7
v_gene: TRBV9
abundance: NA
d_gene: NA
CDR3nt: TGTGCCAGCAGCACTGGCCAGGGAAGGGAGCAGTACTTC
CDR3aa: CASSTGQGREQYF

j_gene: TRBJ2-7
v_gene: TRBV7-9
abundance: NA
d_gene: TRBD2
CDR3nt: TGTGCCAGCAGTCTCCTAGCGGGAGCGCCATCCTACGAGCAGTACTTC
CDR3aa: CASSLLAGAPSYEQYF

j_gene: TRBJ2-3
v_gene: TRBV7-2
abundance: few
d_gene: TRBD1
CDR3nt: TGTGCCAGCAGGCGACAGGGGGCGTCCCCAGATACGCAGTATTTT
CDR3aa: CASRRQGASPDTQYF

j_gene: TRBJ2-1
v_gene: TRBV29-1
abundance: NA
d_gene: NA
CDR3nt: TGCAGCGTTGAAGATGTCCCGGGACAACCTTACAATGAGCAGTTCTTC
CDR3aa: CSVEDVPGQPYNEQFF

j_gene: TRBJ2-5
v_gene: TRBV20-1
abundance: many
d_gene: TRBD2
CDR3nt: TGCAGTGCTAGCGGGGGGGCCCAAGAGACCCAGTACTTC
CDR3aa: CSASGGAQETQYF

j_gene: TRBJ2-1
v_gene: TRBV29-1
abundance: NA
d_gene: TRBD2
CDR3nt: TGCAGCGTTGTAGCGGGGGCCCCCTACAATGAGCAGTTCTTC
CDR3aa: CSVVAGAPYNEQFF

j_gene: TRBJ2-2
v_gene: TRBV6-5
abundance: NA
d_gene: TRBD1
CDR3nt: TGTGCCAGTTCGGGACAGGGGTATTCCGGGGAGCTGTTTTTT
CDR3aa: CASSGQGYSGELFF

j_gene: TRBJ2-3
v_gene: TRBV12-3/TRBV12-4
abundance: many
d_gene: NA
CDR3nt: TGTGCCAGCAGTTACAGGGGACTGACAGATACGCAGTATTTT
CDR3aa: CASSYRGLTDTQYF

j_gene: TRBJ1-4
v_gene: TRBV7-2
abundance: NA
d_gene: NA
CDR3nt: TGTGCCAGCAGCACGGTCGGGGGCGCCGGTGAAAAACTGTTTTTT
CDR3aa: CASSTVGGAGEKLFF

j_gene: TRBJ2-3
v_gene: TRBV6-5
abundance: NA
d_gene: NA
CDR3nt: TGTGCCAGCAGTTTTCAACGGGGGCCCAACACAGATACGCAGTATTTT
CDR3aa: CASSFQRGPNTDTQYF

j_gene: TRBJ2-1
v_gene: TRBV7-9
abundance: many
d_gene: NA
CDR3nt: TGTGCCAGCAGCCCTGGACAGCACAATGAGCAGTTCTTC
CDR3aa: CASSPGQHNEQFF

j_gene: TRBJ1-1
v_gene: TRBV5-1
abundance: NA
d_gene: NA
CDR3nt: TGCGCCAGCAGCTTGATTCCGGAGAACACTGAAGCTTTCTTT
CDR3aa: CASSLIPENTEAFF

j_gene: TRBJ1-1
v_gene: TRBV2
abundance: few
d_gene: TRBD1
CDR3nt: TGTGCCAGCAGGGGGACAGCTTCGAACACTGAAGCTTTCTTT
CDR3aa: CASRGTASNTEAFF

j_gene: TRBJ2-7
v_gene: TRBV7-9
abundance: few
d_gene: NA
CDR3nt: TGTGCCAGCAGCCTCTTGGTGAGGTTAACTTCCTACGAGCAGTACTTC
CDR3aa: CASSLLVRLTSYEQYF

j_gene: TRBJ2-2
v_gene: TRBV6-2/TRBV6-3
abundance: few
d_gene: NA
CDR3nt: TGTGCCAGCAGATTTAGTGGGGGAATCACCGGGGAGCTGTTTTTT
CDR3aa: CASRFSGGITGELFF

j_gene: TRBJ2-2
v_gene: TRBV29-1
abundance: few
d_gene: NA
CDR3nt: TGCAGCGTGCGGGGTACAGGGACCGGGGAGCTGTTTTTT
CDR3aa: CSVRGTGTGELFF

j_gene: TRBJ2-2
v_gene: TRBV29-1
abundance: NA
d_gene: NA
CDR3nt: TGCAGCGTTGCACGGAACACCGGGGAGCTGTTTTTT
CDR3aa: CSVARNTGELFF

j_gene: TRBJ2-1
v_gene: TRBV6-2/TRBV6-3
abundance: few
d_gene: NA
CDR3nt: TGTGCCAGCAGTTATGGGCCGAACCCTTACAATGAGCAGTTCTTC
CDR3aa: CASSYGPNPYNEQFF

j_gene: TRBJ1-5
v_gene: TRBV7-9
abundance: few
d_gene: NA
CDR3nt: TGTGCCAGCAGCTTAGCCCAGGGCAATCAGCCCCAGCATTTT
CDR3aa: CASSLAQGNQPQHF

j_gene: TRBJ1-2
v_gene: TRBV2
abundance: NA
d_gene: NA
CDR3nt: TGTGCCAGCAGTGAAGCGGCGGGCTACACCTTC
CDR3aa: CASSEAAGYTF

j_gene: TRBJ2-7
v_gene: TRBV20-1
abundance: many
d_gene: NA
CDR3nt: TGCAGTGCTGCTGACAGGAACCTCTACGAGCAGTACTTC
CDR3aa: CSAADRNLYEQYF

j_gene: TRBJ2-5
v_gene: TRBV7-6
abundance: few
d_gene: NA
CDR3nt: TGTGCCAGCAGCTCACTCAGGGGCGGGGAGACCCAGTACTTC
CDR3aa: CASSSLRGGETQYF

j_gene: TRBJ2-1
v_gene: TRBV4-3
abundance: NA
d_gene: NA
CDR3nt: TGCGCCAGCAGCCAAGATTCGGCTAGAGGTGAGCAGTTCTTC
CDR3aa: CASSQDSARGEQFF

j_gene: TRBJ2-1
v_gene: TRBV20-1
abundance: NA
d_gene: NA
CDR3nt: TGCAGTGCTACCAGGGGCAATGAGCAGTTCTTC
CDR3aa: CSATRGNEQFF

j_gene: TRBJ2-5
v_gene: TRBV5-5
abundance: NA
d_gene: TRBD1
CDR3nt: TGTGCCAGCAGCCCCCCCGGACAGGGGGCGCAAGAGACCCAGTACTTC
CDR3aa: CASSPPGQGAQETQYF

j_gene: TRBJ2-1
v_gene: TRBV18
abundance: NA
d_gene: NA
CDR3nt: TGTGCCAGCTCACTTCCGGGACCCACGGCGTTCTTC
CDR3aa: CASSLPGPTAFF

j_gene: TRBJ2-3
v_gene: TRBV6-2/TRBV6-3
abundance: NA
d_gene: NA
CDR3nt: TGTGCCAGCATCGAGGACGGCACAGATACGCAGTATTTT
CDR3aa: CASIEDGTDTQYF

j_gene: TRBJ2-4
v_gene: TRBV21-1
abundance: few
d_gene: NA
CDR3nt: TGTGCCAGCAGCAAAAGGGCAGGGGGCAGAAACATTCAGTACTTC
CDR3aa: CASSKRAGGRNIQYF

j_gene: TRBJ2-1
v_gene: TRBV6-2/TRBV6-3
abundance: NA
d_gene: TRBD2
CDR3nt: TGTGCCAGCACCCTAGCGGGGGGAATTGAGCAGTTCTTC
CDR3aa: CASTLAGGIEQFF

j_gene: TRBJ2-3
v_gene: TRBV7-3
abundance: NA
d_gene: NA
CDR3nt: TGTGCCAGCAGCTTAACGGGCGCGGGACGAGGCACAGATACGCAGTATTTT
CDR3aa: CASSLTGAGRGTDTQYF

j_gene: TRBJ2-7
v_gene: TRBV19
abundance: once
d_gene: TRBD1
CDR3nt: TGTGCCAGTAGTATTACAGGGGATGGCGAGCAGTACTTC
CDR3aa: CASSITGDGEQYF

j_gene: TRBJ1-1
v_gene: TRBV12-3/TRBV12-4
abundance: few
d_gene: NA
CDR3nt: TGTGCCAGCAGTAAAGGGGTTACTGAAGCTTTCTTT
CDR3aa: CASSKGVTEAFF